This TCR beta chain derives from a study of cytomegalovirus exposure and HLA in healthy donors. The length of the CDR3 is 14 residues. The V end lost 2 bases, the J end lost 2 bases, and 9 bases lay between the germline ends. From germline, CDR1 is SNHLY and CDR2 FYNNEI. Regarding the study as a whole: A previous analysis found most TCR beta V segments productive roughly 87% or roughly 30% of the time. Analyzed later, association rates of TCRs varied across HLA loci, with DRB1 most and HLA-C fewest. Among the CMV-associated chains, three were confirmed in vitro as specific for CMV antigens.

The PCR contained 60 Vbeta and 13 Jbeta primers. The method was immunoSEQ multiplex PCR; TCRdb's version includes in-frame clones alone and lacks a portion of them. The sample has 200,000 to 250,000 clones, over 80% seen once. This clone was detected a few times. Its matching antigen is unknown. The gene calls are TRBV2 and TRBJ1-1; D uncertain. Sequencing was carried out using PBMCs. This sequence was found in a woman in her 40s in good health and CMV-seropositive. DNA for the CDR3: TGTGCCAGCAGTGAATTGGCTCTTAACACTGAAGCTTTCTTT. It codes for CASSELALNTEAFF.